This T cell receptor (beta chain) was identified during a study of regulatory T cells in long-lasting Graves disease. CDR1 is SGDLS, CDR2 YYNGEE, per germline. Trimming pared 5 bases from V and 0 bases from J, leaving 11 bases between. The CDR3 contains 14 residues. The time point here: newly diagnosed GD, antithyroid drugs for less than 3 months. The TCR library was made from RNA that had been extracted from PBMCs in TRIzol. The authors drew approximately 9 milliliters of peripheral blood into EDTA tubes. Sequencing libraries for TCR beta were prepared with iRepertoire HTBI primers and Arm-PCR of CDR3 regions. TCRdb reanalysed the multiplex PCR reads using MiXCR and keeps one entry per CDR3 protein. The sample lists some 500,000 distinct CDR3 sequences; around an eighth were seen once. This clonotype was recorded at least ten times. These same data were also listed under a study on T cells in Graves' hyperthyroidism and ophthalmopathy.

This clonotype was sampled from a man between 25 and 39 years old with Graves disease. This chain uses TRBV9 with TRBJ1-2; D may be TRBD1 (5 bases). Sequenced material: peripheral blood mononuclear cells (PBMCs), taken at new diagnosis, from a patient treated with antithyroid drugs. Written as DNA, the CDR3 is TGTGCCAGCAGTGGGGGATTCTCTAACTATGGCTACACCTTC. It codes for CASSGGFSNYGYTF.